This TCR beta chain stems from a study of blood T cells in healthy people across ages. Combining a sample-barcoded 5' primer with a J-beta primer mix, a second PCR ran for roughly 7 to 12 cycles. Each of the cDNA molecules was tagged by a template-switch adaptor with 12 random nucleotides. A single record per CDR3 protein comes from TCRdb applying MiXCR to the 5' RACE reads. The data hold 800,000 to 900,000 distinct CDR3 sequences, with roughly 60% observed a single time. In the case of this clonotype: The antigen is not known.

This CDR3 has 16 amino acids. From germline, CDR1 is LGHDT and CDR2 YNNKEL (reference sequence). Trimming removed 0 bases from V and 3 bases from J; junction bases left unmatched: 4. Regarding the study as a whole: Changes seen in expanded clonotypes were possibly confounded by donor CMV status left unknown.

Aged roughly 6 to 90, donors were systemically healthy Caucasians from Russia. Samples each had at least 5.5 micrograms of total RNA extracted. The chain is built from TRBV3-1 and TRBJ2-1, with 8 positions matching TRBD1. The sample was blood. This receptor was taken from a man aged 25-45 years in good health. CDR3 nucleotide sequence: TGTGCCAGCAGCCAAGATGGGGGACAGGTCTACAATGAGCAGTTCTTC. This gives the protein CASSQDGGQVYNEQFF.